A selection of T cell receptor beta chains follows, all from one sample in a study of OX40 agonist ivuxolimab in advanced cancers. Using immunoSEQ multiplex PCR, the repertoire was profiled, and TCRdb retains in-frame clones only, with some absent. The profile shows over 50,000 clones, about 90% of them singletons. Material: CD4+ or CD8+ T cells sorted from blood, obtained in a trial of the OX40 agonist ivuxolimab. These receptors were taken from an adult with an advanced solid tumor such as melanoma, head and neck, liver or kidney cancer. The CDR3 runs from the conserved cysteine through the conserved F or W. A D gene is named only where the DNA matches it firmly.

J gene | V gene | D gene | CDR3 DNA | CDR3 protein
TRBJ2-7 | TRBV6-5 | NA | TGTGCCAGCAGTTACTCCCCCTTCGAGCAGTACTTC | CASSYSPFEQYF
TRBJ1-6 | TRBV4-3 | NA | TGCGCCAGCAGCTTTGTGCTCGATCCCCCCAATTCACCCCTCCACTTT | CASSFVLDPPNSPLHF
TRBJ2-1 | TRBV9 | TRBD2 | TGTGCCAGCAGCATACTAGCGGGTAATGAGCAGTTCTTC | CASSILAGNEQFF
TRBJ1-6 | TRBV28 | TRBD1 | TGTGCCAGCAGTTTACCTCGACAGGGAAGAAGATCACCCCTCCACTTT | CASSLPRQGRRSPLHF
TRBJ1-2 | TRBV4-3 | NA | TGCGCCAGCAGCCAAGAATATGGGGTTAACTATGGCTACACCTTC | CASSQEYGVNYGYTF
TRBJ2-1 | TRBV5-1 | TRBD2 | TGCGCCAGCAGCTTGAGGACTAGCGGGGGGAATGAGCAGTTCTTC | CASSLRTSGGNEQFF
TRBJ1-3 | TRBV4-3 | NA | TGCGCCAGCAGCCAAGTGTGGGACGCTGGAAACACCATATATTTT | CASSQVWDAGNTIYF
TRBJ2-1 | TRBV9 | NA | TGTGCCAGCGGGCTTCGGGAGCAGTTCTTC | CASGLREQFF
TRBJ2-7 | TRBV4-3 | TRBD1 | TGCGCCAGCAGCCAAGATCTTTTAGGGACAGGGGGCTACGAGCAGTACTTC | CASSQDLLGTGGYEQYF
TRBJ1-3 | TRBV5-1 | TRBD1 | TGCGCCAGCAGCTTGAGGGGCCCCACAGGGGTTGGAAACACCATATATTTT | CASSLRGPTGVGNTIYF